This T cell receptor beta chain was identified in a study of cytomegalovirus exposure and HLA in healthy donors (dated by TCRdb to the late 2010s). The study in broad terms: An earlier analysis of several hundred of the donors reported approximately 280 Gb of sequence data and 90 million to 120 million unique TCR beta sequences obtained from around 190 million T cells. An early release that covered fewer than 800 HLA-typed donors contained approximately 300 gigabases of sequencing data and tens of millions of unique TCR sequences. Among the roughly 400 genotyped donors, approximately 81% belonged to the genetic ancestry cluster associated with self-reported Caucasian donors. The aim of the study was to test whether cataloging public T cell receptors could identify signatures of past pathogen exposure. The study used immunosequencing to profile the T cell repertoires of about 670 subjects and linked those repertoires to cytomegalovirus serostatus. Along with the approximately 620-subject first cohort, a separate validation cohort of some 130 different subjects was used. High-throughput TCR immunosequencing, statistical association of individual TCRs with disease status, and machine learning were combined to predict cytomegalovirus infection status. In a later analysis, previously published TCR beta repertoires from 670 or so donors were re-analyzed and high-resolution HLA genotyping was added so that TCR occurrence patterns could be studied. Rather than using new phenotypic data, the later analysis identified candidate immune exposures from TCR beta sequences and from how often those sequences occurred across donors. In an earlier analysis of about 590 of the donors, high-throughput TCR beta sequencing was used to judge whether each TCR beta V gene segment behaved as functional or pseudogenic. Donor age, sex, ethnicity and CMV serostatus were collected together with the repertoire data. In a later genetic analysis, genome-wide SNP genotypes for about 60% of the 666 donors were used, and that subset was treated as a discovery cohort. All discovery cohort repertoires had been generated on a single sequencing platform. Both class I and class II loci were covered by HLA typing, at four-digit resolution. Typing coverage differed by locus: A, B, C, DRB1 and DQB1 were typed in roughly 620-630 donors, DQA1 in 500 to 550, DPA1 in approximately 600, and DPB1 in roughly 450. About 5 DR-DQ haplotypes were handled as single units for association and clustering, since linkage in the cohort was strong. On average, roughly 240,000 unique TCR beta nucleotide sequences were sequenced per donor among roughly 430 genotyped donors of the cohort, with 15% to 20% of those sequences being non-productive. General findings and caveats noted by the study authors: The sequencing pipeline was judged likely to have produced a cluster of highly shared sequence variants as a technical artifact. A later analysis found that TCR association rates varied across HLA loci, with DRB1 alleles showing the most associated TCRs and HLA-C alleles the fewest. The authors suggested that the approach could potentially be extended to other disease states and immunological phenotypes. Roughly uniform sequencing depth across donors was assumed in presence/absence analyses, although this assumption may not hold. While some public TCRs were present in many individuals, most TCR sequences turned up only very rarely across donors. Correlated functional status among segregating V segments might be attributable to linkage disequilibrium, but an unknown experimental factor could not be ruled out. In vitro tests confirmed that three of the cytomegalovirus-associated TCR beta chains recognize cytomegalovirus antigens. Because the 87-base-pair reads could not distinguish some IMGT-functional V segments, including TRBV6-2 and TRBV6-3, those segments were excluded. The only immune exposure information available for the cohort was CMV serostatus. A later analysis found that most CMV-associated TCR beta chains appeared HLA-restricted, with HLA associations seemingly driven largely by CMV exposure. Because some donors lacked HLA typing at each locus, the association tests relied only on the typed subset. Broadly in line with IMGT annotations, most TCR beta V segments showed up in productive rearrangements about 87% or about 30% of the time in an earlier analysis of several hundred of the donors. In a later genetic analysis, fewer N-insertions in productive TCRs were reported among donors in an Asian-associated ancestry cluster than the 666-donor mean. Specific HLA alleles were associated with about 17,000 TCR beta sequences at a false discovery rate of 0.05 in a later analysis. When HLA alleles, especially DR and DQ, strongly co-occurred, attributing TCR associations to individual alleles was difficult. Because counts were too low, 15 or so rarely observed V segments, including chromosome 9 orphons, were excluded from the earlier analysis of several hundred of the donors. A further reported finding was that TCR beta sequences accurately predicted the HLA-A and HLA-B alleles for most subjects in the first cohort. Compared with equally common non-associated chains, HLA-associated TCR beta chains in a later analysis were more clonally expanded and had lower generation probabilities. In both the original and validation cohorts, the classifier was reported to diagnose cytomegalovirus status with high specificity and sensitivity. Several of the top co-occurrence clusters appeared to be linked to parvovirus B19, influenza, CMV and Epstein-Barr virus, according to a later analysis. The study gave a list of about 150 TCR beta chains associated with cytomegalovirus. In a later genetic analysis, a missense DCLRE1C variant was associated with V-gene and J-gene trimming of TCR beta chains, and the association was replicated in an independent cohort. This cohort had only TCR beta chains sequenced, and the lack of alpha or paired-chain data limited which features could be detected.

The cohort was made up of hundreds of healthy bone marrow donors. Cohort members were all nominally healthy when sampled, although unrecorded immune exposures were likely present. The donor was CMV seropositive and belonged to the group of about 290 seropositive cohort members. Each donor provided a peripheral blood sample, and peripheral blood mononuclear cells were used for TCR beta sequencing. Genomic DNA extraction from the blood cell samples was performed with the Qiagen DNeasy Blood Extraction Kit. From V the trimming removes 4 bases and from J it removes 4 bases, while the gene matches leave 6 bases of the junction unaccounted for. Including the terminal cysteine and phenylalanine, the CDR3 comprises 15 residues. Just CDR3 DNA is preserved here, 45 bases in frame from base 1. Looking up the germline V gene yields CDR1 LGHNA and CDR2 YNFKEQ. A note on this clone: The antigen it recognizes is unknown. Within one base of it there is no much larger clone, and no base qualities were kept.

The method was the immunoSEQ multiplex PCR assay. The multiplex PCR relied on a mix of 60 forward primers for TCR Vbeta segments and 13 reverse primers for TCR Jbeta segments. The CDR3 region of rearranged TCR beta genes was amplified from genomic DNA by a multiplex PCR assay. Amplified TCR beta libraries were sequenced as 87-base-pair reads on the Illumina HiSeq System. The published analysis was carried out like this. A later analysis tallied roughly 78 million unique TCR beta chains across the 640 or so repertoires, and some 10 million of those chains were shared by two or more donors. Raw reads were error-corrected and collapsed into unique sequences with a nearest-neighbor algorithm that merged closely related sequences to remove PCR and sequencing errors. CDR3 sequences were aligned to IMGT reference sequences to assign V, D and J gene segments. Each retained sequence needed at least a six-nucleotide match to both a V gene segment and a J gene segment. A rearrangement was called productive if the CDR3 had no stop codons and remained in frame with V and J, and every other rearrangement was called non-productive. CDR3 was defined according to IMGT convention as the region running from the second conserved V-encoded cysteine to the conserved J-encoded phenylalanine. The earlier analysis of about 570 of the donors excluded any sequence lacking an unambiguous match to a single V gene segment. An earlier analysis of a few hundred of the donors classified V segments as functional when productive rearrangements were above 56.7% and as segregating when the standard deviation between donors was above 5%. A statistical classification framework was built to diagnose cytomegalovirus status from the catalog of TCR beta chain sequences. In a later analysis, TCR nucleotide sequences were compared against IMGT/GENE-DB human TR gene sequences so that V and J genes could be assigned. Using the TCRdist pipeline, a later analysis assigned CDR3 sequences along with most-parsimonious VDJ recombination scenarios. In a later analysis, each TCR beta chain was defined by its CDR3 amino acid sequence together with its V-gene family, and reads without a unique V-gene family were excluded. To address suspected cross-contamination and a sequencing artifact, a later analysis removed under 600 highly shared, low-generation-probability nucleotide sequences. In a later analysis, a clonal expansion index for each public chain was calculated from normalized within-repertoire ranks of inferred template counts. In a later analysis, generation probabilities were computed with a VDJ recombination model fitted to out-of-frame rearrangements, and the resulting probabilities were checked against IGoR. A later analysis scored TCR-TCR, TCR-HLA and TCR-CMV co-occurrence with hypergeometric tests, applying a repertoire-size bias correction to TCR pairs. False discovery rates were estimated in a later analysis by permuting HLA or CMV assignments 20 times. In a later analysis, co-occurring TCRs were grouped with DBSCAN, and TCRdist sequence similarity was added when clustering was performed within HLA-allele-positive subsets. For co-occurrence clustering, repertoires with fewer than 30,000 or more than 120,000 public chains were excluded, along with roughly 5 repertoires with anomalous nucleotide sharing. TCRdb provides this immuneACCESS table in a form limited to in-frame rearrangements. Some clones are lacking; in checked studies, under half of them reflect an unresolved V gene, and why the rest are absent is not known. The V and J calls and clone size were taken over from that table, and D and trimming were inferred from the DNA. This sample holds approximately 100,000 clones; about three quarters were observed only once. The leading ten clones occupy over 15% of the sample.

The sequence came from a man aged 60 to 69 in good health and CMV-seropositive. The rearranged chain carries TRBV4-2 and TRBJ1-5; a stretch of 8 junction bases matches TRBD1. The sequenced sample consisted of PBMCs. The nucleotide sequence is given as TGTGCCAGCAGCCGGGTACAGGGGGAGAATCAGCCCCAGCATTTT. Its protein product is CASSRVQGENQPQHF.